This T cell receptor beta chain was sequenced for a study of post-analysis software for immune sequencing data. Study details: Relapsing-remitting, secondary progressive and progressive-relapsing forms made up the multiple sclerosis disease courses.

General study findings and limits: The normalized Chao1 diversity of multiple sclerosis patients was significantly lower than that of controls. Co-batched samples clustered tightly together by F measure.

A word on this clonotype: Its target is not known.

Unique molecular identifiers had been added to the TCR beta cDNA libraries. Around 460,000 cDNA molecules came from around 1 to 10 million T cells. TCRdb used MiXCR to reprocess the PCR reads, holding one entry per CDR3 protein. The table shows roughly 570,000 distinct CDR3 sequences, with 30% to 40% occurring only once. The origin of this receptor is a girl under 18 with multiple sclerosis. Source material: blood.

The CDR3 region is CASNKGQGDYGYTF. The CDR3 DNA reads TGTGCCAGTAACAAGGGACAGGGGGACTATGGCTACACCTTC. This chain uses TRBV12-3 or TRBV12-4 with TRBJ1-2; 11 positions agree with TRBD1. The CDR3 sequence is 14 residues long. Trimming at V came to 9 bases and at J to 3 bases, leaving 6 bases not matched to a gene.